This T cell receptor (beta chain) was identified in a study of T-cell reconstitution after alpha-beta-depleted transplantation in children. The CDR3 consists of 15 residues. V shed 8 bases and J 1 base; nucleotides not matched to a gene: 6. TCRbeta library construction was performed incorporating unique molecular identifiers. MiXCR, run by TCRdb on the PCR reads, gives a single entry per CDR3 protein. The table records just under 550,000 distinct CDR3 sequences, around 17% of them present only once. The TCR comes from a human donor who donated a stem cell graft to a child with acute lymphoblastic leukemia. Sample: PBMCs from the stem cell graft donor, taken from the stem cell graft. The rearrangement joins TRBV12-3 or TRBV12-4 to TRBJ2-2, with TRBD2 matching 8 bases. The CDR3 is CASHRLALNTGELFF. CDR3 sequence (DNA): TGTGCCAGCCACCGACTAGCGCTGAACACCGGGGAGCTGTTTTTT.